The entry below gives a single T cell receptor (beta chain) sequence along with its context. Its target is unknown. This record comes from a study of blood T cells in healthy people across ages. CDR1 is LGHNA, CDR2 YSLEER, per germline. The CDR3 loop spans 14 amino acids. The study's findings and limits: A strong correlation was found between TCR beta diversity and the percentage of naive T cells. Those diversity estimates obtained from one million T cells were thought to be underestimates.

A sample-barcoded 5' primer and a J-beta primer mix were used in a second PCR of roughly 7 to 11 cycles. TCRdb fed the 5' RACE reads into MiXCR, producing one record per CDR3 protein. The data hold about 670,000 distinct CDR3 sequences, with roughly 43% observed a single time. V gene TRBV4-3 combines with J gene TRBJ2-5; 7 bases agree with TRBD1. The assigned J gene may be wrong: the sequence end matches TRBJ2-7 better. The receptor was derived from a man older than 75 in good health. Sequenced sample: blood. The CDR3 sequence: CASSQGYRGDEQYF. DNA of the CDR3: TGCGCCAGCAGCCAAGGGTACAGGGGCGACGAGCAGTACTTC.